Here is one T cell receptor beta chain with its context. This record belongs to a study of OX40 agonist ivuxolimab in advanced cancers. Some clones are missing from TCRdb's copy, which holds only in-frame ones; the method was immunoSEQ multiplex PCR. The repertoire holds about 100,000 clones, roughly 88% seen once, with about 0.7% in the top ten. CDR3 length: 16 residues. Trimming took 0 bases from V and 6 from J, leaving 14 bases between them. Germline V gene lookup returns CDR1 MNHNY and CDR2 SVGAGI (reference sequence). The sequenced sample was CD4+ or CD8+ T cells sorted from blood, obtained in a trial of the OX40 agonist ivuxolimab. This rearrangement joins TRBV6-6 to TRBJ1-4, with D possibly being TRBD1 (5 bases). The sequence derives from an adult with an advanced solid tumor such as melanoma, head and neck, liver or kidney cancer. The CDR3 region has the DNA TGTGCCAGCAGTTACTCGGGGGGGTCTTACGATGAAAAACTGTTTTTT. This gives the protein CASSYSGGSYDEKLFF.